Many counts were recorded for the clone carrying this T cell receptor (beta chain). This sample was taken from a study of human T cells and chemical hapten exposure. One entry per CDR3 protein results from TCRdb running MiXCR on the RACE reads. The sample lists more than 300,000 distinct CDR3 sequences; 4% to 6% were seen once. Time point meaning: pre-sensitization, week 0. Treatment of the sample: therapeutic diphenylcyclopropenone sensitization with weekly scalp DPC. Germline assignment: CDR1 MNHNY and CDR2 SVGAGI (reference sequence). The J segment lost 2 bases and the V segment lost 6 bases, leaving 5 bases of the junction unmatched. The CDR3 loop spans 15 amino acids.

The sequence derives from a woman between 45 and 60 years old with alopecia areata. Some clones in this sample may be carry-over from other donors' samples. The sequencing here drew on whole blood, taken in connection with sensitization to the hapten diphenylcyclopropenone (DPC). The rearrangement uses TRBV6-6 and TRBJ1-5; 9 bases agree with TRBD1. DNA for the CDR3: TGTGCCAGCAGACAACAGGGGGCAGGCAATCAGCCCCAGCATTTT. This codes for CASRQQGAGNQPQHF.